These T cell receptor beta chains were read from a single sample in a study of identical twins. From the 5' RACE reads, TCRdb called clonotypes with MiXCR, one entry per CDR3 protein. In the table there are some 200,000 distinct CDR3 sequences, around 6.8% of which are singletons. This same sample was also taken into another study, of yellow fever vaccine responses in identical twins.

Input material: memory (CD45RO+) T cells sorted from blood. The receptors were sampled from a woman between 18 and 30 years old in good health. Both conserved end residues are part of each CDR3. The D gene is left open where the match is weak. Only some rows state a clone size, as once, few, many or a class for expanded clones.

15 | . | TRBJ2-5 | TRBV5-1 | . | TGCGCCAGCAGCTCCGGGATTTTCCTACAAGAGACCCAGTACTTC | CASSSGIFLQETQYF
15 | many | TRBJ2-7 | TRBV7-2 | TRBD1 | TGTGCCAGCACCTCGACCGGGACAGCGATCTACGAGCAGTACTTC | CASTSTGTAIYEQYF
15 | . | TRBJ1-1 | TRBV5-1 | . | TGCGCCAGCAGCTTGGCATTGGGGGGTATGGCTGAAGCTTTCTTT | CASSLALGGMAEAFF
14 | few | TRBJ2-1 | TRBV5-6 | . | TGTGCCAGCAGCTTGGTTACGTCTCGCTCGGAGCAGTTCTTC | CASSLVTSRSEQFF
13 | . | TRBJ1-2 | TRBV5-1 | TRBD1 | TGCGCCAGCAGCGCTCGGGACAGTCGTGGCTACACCTTC | CASSARDSRGYTF
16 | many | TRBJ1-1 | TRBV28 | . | TGTGCCAGCAGTTTATCCCCAGGAGGGGGGCACACTGAAGCTTTCTTT | CASSLSPGGGHTEAFF
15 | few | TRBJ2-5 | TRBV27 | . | TGTGCCAGCAGTTTAAGAGGGGGGCCGTATGAGACCCAGTACTTC | CASSLRGGPYETQYF
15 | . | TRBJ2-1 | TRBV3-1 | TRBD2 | TGTGCCAGCAGCCGTGTAGCGGGGGCCGAAAATGAGCAGTTCTTC | CASSRVAGAENEQFF
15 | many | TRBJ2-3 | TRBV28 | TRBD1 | TGTGCCAGCAGTTTAATGGGACAGGGCTCAGATACGCAGTATTTT | CASSLMGQGSDTQYF
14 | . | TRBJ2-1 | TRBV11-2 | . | TGTGCCAGCAGCCCAACCGCCAGGTTAAATGAGCAGTTCTTC | CASSPTARLNEQFF
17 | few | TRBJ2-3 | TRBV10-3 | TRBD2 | TGTGCCATCAGTGAGTCAGGACTAGCGGGAGTCGTAGATACGCAGTATTTT | CAISESGLAGVVDTQYF
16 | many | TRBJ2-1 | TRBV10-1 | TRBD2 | TGCGCCAGCAGTGACGCGGGAGGGCGAATCCACAATGAGCAGTTCTTC | CASSDAGGRIHNEQFF
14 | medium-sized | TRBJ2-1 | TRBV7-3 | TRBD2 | TGTGCCAGCAGCATAGTTAGCGGGGGGAATGAGCAGTTCTTC | CASSIVSGGNEQFF
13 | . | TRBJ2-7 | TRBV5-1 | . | TGCGCCAGCAGCTTGCAGGGGGAGGAGGAGCAGTACTTC | CASSLQGEEEQYF
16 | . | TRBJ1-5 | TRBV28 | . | TGTGCCAGCAGTTGGGAGGGGCCGTCCCATAGCCAGCCCCAGCATTTT | CASSWEGPSHSQPQHF
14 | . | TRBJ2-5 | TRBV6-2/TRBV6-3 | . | TGTGCCAGCAGTAACCCGGGACCATGGGAGACCCAGTACTTC | CASSNPGPWETQYF
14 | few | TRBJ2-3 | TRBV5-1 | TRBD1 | TGCGCCAGCAGCTTGGAAAGACAGGGGGATACGCAGTATTTT | CASSLERQGDTQYF
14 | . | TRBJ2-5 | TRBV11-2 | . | TGTGCCAGCAGCTCCTCCGGCTTCAAAGAGACCCAGTACTTC | CASSSSGFKETQYF
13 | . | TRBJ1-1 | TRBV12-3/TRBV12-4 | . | TGTGCCAGCAGTTTACTCGGCCGGCCTGAAGCTTTCTTT | CASSLLGRPEAFF
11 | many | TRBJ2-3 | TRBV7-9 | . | TGTGCCAGCGGGATAGTTGATACGCAGTATTTT | CASGIVDTQYF
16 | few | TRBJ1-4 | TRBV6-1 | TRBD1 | TGTGCCAGCAGTAGGACAGGGGGCAAAACTAATGAAAAACTGTTTTTT | CASSRTGGKTNEKLFF
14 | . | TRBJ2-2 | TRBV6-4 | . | TGTGCCAGCAGTGACGCAAGGGGGGCCGGGGAGCTGTTTTTT | CASSDARGAGELFF
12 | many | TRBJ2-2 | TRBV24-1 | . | TGTGCCACCTATGAAGCATCCGGGGAGCTGTTTTTT | CATYEASGELFF
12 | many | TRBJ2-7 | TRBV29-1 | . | TGCAGCGCCGAGACAGACAGCTACGAGCAGTACTTC | CSAETDSYEQYF
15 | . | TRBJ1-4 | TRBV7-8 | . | TGTGCCAGCAGCTTGGAGTTTGCAACTAATGAAAAACTGTTTTTT | CASSLEFATNEKLFF
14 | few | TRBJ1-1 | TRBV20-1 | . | TGCAGTGCTAGAGATGGACAGAAGAACACTGAAGCTTTCTTT | CSARDGQKNTEAFF
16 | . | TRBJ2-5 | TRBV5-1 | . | TGCGCCAGCAGCTTGGGGGGGGCGGCAAACCAAGAGACCCAGTACTTC | CASSLGGAANQETQYF
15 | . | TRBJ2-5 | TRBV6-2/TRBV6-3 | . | TGTGCCACCAGGACCCGCAGGGAAAAGGGAGAGACCCAGTACTTC | CATRTRREKGETQYF
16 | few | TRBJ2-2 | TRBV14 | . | TGTGCCAGCAGTCTCCCCGACCATCTTAACACCGGGGAGCTGTTTTTT | CASSLPDHLNTGELFF
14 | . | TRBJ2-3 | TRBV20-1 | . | TGCAGTGCTACACGACGGGTTGGCACAGATACGCAGTATTTT | CSATRRVGTDTQYF
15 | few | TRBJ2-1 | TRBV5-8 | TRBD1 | TGTGCCAGCAGCCCGACAGGGGAAAAATACAATGAGCAGTTCTTC | CASSPTGEKYNEQFF
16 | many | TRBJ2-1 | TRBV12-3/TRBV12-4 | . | TGTGCCAGCAGTTTTTTAGGGGAAGGACTTCGCAATGAGCAGTTCTTC | CASSFLGEGLRNEQFF
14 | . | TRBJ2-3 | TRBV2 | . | TGTGCCAGCAGCAACCTACAGGGTCCAGATACGCAGTATTTT | CASSNLQGPDTQYF
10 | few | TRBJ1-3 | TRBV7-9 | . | TGTGCTCGCGGCGAGAACACCATATATTTT | CARGENTIYF
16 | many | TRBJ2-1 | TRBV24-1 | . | TGTGCCACCAGTGAAGCAGGGTCCCTTGGCTACAATGAGCAGTTCTTC | CATSEAGSLGYNEQFF
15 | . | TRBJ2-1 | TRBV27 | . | TGTGCCAGCAGCCGAGAGGGGACGGGCTACAATGAGCAGTTCTTC | CASSREGTGYNEQFF
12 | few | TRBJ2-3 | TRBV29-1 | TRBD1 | TGCAGCTACGACAGGGAACGAGATACGCAGTATTTT | CSYDRERDTQYF
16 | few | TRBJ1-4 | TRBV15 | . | TGTGCCACCAGCAGAGATCGTGGTCTAGGTAATGAAAAACTGTTTTTT | CATSRDRGLGNEKLFF
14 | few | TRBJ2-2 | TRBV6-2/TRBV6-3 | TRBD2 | TGTGCCAGCAGAACGGGACTAGTCGCCGGGGAGCTGTTTTTT | CASRTGLVAGELFF
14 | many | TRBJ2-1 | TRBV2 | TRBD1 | TGTGCCAGCAGTGTGGTAGGACAGGGACTTGAGCAGTTCTTC | CASSVVGQGLEQFF
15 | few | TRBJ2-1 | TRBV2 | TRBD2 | TGTGCCAGCAGTGATGCGGGGGGCCAATACAATGAGCAGTTCTTC | CASSDAGGQYNEQFF